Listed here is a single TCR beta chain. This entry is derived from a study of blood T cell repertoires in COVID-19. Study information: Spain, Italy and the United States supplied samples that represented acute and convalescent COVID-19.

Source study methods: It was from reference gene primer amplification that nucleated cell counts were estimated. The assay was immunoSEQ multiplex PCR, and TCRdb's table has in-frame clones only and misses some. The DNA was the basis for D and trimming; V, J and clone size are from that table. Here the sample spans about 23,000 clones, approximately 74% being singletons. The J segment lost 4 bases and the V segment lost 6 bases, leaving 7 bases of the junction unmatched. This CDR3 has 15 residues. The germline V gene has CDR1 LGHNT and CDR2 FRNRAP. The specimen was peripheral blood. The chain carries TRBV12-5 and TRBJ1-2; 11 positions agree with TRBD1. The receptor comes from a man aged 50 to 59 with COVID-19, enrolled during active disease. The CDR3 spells CASGKTGTGGYGYTF. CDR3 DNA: TGTGCTAGTGGGAAAACCGGGACAGGGGGCTATGGCTACACCTTC.